This T cell receptor beta chain was sequenced in a study of blood T cell repertoires in COVID-19. Study in general: Sources were T cells, B-cell-depleted T cells, or PBMCs; the material itself was cDNA or gDNA.

Two negative PCRs, clearance, or symptom resolution had been documented for recovered Cohort 3 donors. The assay was immunoSEQ multiplex PCR, and TCRdb's table has in-frame clones only and misses some. The table lists about 280,000 clones, around 85% of them singletons. Germline V lookup: CDR1 SGHDT, CDR2 YYEEEE. This CDR3 region has 14 residues. The ends were cut back, 0 bases at V and 1 base at J, with 7 bases in the middle. Material: PBMCs or T cells enriched from blood (not recorded which). The V call is TRBV5-6, the J call TRBJ1-1; D possibly corresponds to TRBD1 (5 bases). This sequence originates from a woman in her forties or fifties who had recovered from COVID-19. The CDR3 region has the DNA TGTGCCAGCAGCTTGGGTGACAGGAACACTGAAGCTTTCTTT. As protein: CASSLGDRNTEAFF.